Below are 10 T cell receptor beta chains sequenced from a single sample in a study of CXCR3-negative and CXCR3-positive naive CD8 T cells (dated by TCRdb to the late 2010s). The sequencer was a NextSeq 550. The Human TCR Profiling Kit (MiLaboratory) was used to make UMI-labeled 5' RACE TRB cDNA libraries. TCRdb reprocessed the reads and provides one entry for every CDR3 protein sequence; no DNA is given. This sample's records show 150,000 or so distinct CDR3 sequences. The top ten clones comprise nearly 0.5% of the sample. The sample was naive CXCR3- CD8+ T cells from blood. This specimen's cell subset or site label, per the study, means: CD45RO-CCR7+CD27+CD95- naive CD8+ T cells lacking CXCR3 (TNR3-). The receptors were sampled from a human donor in good health. Some clones in this sample may be carry-over from other donors' samples.

The genes are TRBV7-8 and TRBJ2-3; TCRdb outputs TRBD2, but without DNA this stays unchecked. The CDR3 loop spans 19 amino acids. Germline lookup yields CDR1 SGHVS and CDR2 FQNEAQ. The CDR3 loop reads CASSPLYLAGGGRTDTQYF.

The chain couples TRBV20-1 to TRBJ2-2; there is no DNA to check the TCRdb D call of TRBD1. This CDR3 region has 16 residues. The V gene's germline CDR1 is DFQATT and CDR2 SNEGSKA (reference sequence). CDR3 region: CSTILRGDSSPGELFF.

The chain recombines TRBV6-2 or TRBV6-3 with TRBJ2-1; the D call of TRBD1 rests on TCRdb alone, since no DNA is present to check it. Germline lookup yields CDR1 MNHEY and CDR2 SVGEGT. The CDR3 totals 14 residues. The CDR3 reads CAGKKEGDYNEQFF.

This chain uses TRBV27 with TRBJ2-7; TCRdb's D gene call, TRBD2, goes unchecked for lack of DNA. This CDR3 has 15 amino acids. The germline CDR1 and CDR2 sequences are MNHEY and SMNVEV (reference sequence). The CDR3: CASSPIAGGYHEQYF.

The chain combines TRBV5-1 with TRBJ1-2; TCRdb designates TRBD1, a call that cannot be tested without DNA. This CDR3 spans 14 amino acids. Germline CDR1 reads SGHRS; CDR2 reads YFSETQ. The CDR3 spells CASSWGQANYGYTF.

The V gene is TRBV14, the J gene TRBJ2-1; without DNA, the TCRdb call of TRBD1 cannot be checked. The germline CDR1 and CDR2 sequences are SGHDN and FVKESK. The CDR3 is made up of 14 amino acids. The CDR3 region is CASSQAQGHNEQFF. The full variable domain, rest sourced from reference TRBV14 and TRBJ2-1, is EAGVTQFPSHSVIEKGQTVTLRCDPISGHDNLYWYRRVMGKEIKFLLHFVKESKQDESGMPNNRFLAERTGGTYSTLKVQPAELEDSGVYFCASSQAQGHNEQFFGPGTRLTVL.

V usage is TRBV7-9 and J usage is TRBJ1-2. The germline V gene encodes CDR1 SEHNR and CDR2 FQNEAQ (reference sequence). There are 14 residues in the CDR3. CDR3 loop: CASRAGLGNYGYTF. Full variable domain (missing parts from reference TRBV7-9 and TRBJ1-2): DTGVSQNPRHKITKRGQNVTFRCDPISEHNRLYWYRQTLGQGPEFLTYFQNEAQLEKSRLLSDRFSAERPKGSFSTLEIQRTEQGDSAMYLCASRAGLGNYGYTFGSGTRLTVV.

The genes are TRBV28 and TRBJ2-1; the TRBD2 assignment by TCRdb is unverifiable without DNA. CDR1 is MDHEN, CDR2 SYDVKM, per germline. This CDR3 spans 17 amino acids. The CDR3 sequence: CASSSATPSGEYNEQFF.

The rearrangement links TRBV12-3 or TRBV12-4 to TRBJ2-5; TCRdb names TRBD1, which stays unverified in the absence of DNA. The CDR3 sequence is 15 residues long. CDR3 loop: CATQTGDGGQETQYF.

The chain combines TRBV29-1 with TRBJ2-1. CDR3 size: 11 residues. Germline assignment: CDR1 SQVTM and CDR2 ANQGSEA. The CDR3 region is CSVEGVREQFF.